The T cell receptor (beta chain) under discussion was sequenced for a study of PD-1 blockade in classical Hodgkin lymphoma. Here immunoSEQ multiplex PCR was the method, and the copy in TCRdb shows in-frame clones only, minus some. Counted here are around 60,000 clones, roughly 87% occurring once; the ten biggest clones make up 6.5% to 9%. Specified time point: cycle 4 day 1 (C4D1), after 5 to 7 weeks of nivolumab. Every single patient, without exception, relapsed after autologous stem cell transplantation, and brentuximab vedotin exposure varied. The sequence was obtained from a human donor with classical Hodgkin lymphoma. The sequenced sample was peripheral blood mononuclear cells (PBMCs), obtained before the fourth cycle of nivolumab.

The CDR3 protein is CASSAIGGQPQHF. For the CDR3, the DNA is TGTGCCAGCAGCGCTATAGGGGGTCAGCCCCAGCATTTT. This chain uses TRBV7-9 with TRBJ1-5; D may be TRBD1 (6 bases). The CDR3 consists of 13 residues. V was cut by 5 bases and J by 6 bases, with 11 bases left in between. Germline V gene sequence: CDR1 SEHNR, CDR2 FQNEAQ (reference sequence).